A single sample is the source of the 22 T cell receptor beta chains below, sequenced in a study of regulatory T cells in long-lasting Graves disease. According to the study, TCR beta libraries were built with iRepertoire HTBI primers and CDR3-region Arm-PCR. From the multiplex PCR reads, TCRdb called clonotypes with MiXCR, one entry per CDR3 protein. The sample contains roughly 500,000 distinct CDR3 sequences, about 13% of which appear only once. Sample time point: newly diagnosed GD, antithyroid drugs for less than 3 months. From PBMCs, RNA was extracted and then used to make the TCR library. This same sample was also taken into another study, of T cells in Graves' hyperthyroidism and ophthalmopathy.

Here the sequenced sample was peripheral blood mononuclear cells (PBMCs), taken at new diagnosis, from a patient treated with antithyroid drugs. The receptors originated from a man younger than 40 with Graves disease.

V and J are TRBV2 and TRBJ2-5; no firm D call. The CDR3 contains 14 residues. The germline CDR1 and CDR2 sequences are SNHLY and FYNNEI. V shed 7 bases and J shed 2 bases, with 14 bases lying between them. The CDR3 region is CASKEGLLQETQYF. CDR3 DNA: TGTGCCAGCAAGGAAGGATTATTACAAGAGACCCAGTACTTC.

This clonotype was seen only a few times. This chain connects TRBV6-1 to TRBJ1-1; no definite D call. Germline-derived CDR1 and CDR2 are MNHNS and SASEGT. This CDR3 is 12 amino acids long. V was trimmed by 8 bases and J by 4 bases, leaving 11 bases between them. The CDR3 loop reads CASGLATTEAFF. In DNA form, the CDR3 reads TGTGCCAGCGGATTGGCCACCACTGAAGCTTTCTTT.

This clonotype was counted at least ten times. This chain connects TRBV20-1 to TRBJ2-4; D is perhaps TRBD1 or TRBD2 (5 bases each). Germline CDR1 DFQATT, CDR2 SNEGSKA (reference sequence). V dropped 4 bases and J dropped 9 bases, with 19 bases sitting between them. The CDR3 is 14 amino acids. The CDR3 reads CSAIRDPGRVIQYF. CDR3 in DNA: TGCAGTGCTATCCGGGACCCAGGACGGGTCATTCAGTACTTC.

The chain combines TRBV4-1 with TRBJ1-2; D possibly corresponds to TRBD1 (5 bases). The CDR3 is 13 amino acids. Trimming left V 1 base short and J 7 bases short, with 10 bases between. CDR1 is MGHRA, CDR2 YSYEKL, per germline. The CDR3 nucleotides are TGCGCCAGCAGCCAAGGATCGGGGACTGGCTACACCTTC. It is translated as CASSQGSGTGYTF.

This chain links TRBV7-9 with TRBJ2-7, with 9 bases that match TRBD1. This CDR3 spans 16 amino acids. The J segment lost 3 bases and the V segment lost 1 base, leaving 7 bases of the junction unmatched. Germline loops: CDR1 SEHNR, CDR2 FQNEAQ (reference sequence). The CDR3: CASSLGQGEIGYEQYF. The CDR3 coding sequence is TGTGCCAGCAGCTTAGGACAGGGGGAGATCGGCTACGAGCAGTACTTC. Together with reference TRBV7-9 and TRBJ2-7, the CDR3 gives the full variable domain: DTGVSQNPRHKITKRGQNVTFRCDPISEHNRLYWYRQTLGQGPEFLTYFQNEAQLEKSRLLSDRFSAERPKGSFSTLEIQRTEQGDSAMYLCASSLGQGEIGYEQYFGPGTRLTVT.

The chain uses TRBV7-8 and TRBJ2-7; 7 bases match TRBD1. The germline V gene encodes CDR1 SGHVS and CDR2 FQNEAQ. The CDR3 is 13 amino acids. Trimming at V came to 6 bases and at J to 7 bases, leaving 9 bases not matched to a gene. The chain's CDR3 is CASSSMDRREQYF. CDR3 nucleotide sequence: TGTGCCAGCAGTTCTATGGACAGGCGGGAGCAGTACTTC.

This clonotype was counted at least ten times. The chain couples TRBV5-5 to TRBJ1-5; D gene ambiguous. CDR3 size: 16 residues. Trimming took 1 base from V and 5 from J, leaving 16 bases between them. Germline assignment: CDR1 SGHKS and CDR2 YYEKEE (reference sequence). CDR3 region: CASSLQGLSGDQPQHF. The CDR3 bases are TGTGCCAGCAGCTTGCAAGGGCTGAGCGGAGATCAGCCCCAGCATTTT.

This clonotype appeared many times. The gene calls are TRBV20-1 and TRBJ1-6; D remains unclear. The CDR3 has 14 amino acids. Per the germline V gene, CDR1 is DFQATT and CDR2 is SNEGSKA (reference sequence). Trimming took 6 bases from V and 6 from J, leaving 15 bases between them. CDR3 DNA sequence: TGCAGTGCCCGAGGGTTGGACTTTAATTCACCCCTCCACTTT. Its translation is CSARGLDFNSPLHF.

Of note for this clonotype: The junction and the germline gene differ at one end; a read error may be behind it. The J gene is TRBJ2-3, the V gene TRBV5-5, with TRBD2 matching over 14 bases. Per germline, CDR1 SGHKS and CDR2 YYEKEE (reference sequence). The CDR3 runs 16 residues. This CDR3 reads CASSLTSGRALNTQYF. The DNA for the CDR3 is TGCGCCAGCAGCTTGACTAGCGGGAGGGCTCTGAATACGCAGTATTTT.

The sample holds a few counts of this clonotype. The chain recombines TRBV12-3 or TRBV12-4 with TRBJ1-1; tentative D call: TRBD1 (6 bases). The CDR3 contains 15 residues. Trimming removed 6 bases from V and 6 bases from J, with 20 bases in between. CDR3 sequence reads: CASSLRGGGEAEAFF. The CDR3 DNA reads TGTGCCAGCAGCCTTAGGGGGGGGGGGGAGGCTGAAGCTTTCTTT.

This sequence joins TRBV24-1 and TRBJ2-1; perhaps TRBD2 as D (6 bases). Germline values: CDR1 KGHDR, CDR2 SFDVKD. Trimming cost V 4 bases and J 2 bases, with 20 bases left between them. This CDR3 has 18 amino acids. In DNA form, the CDR3 reads TGTGCCACCAGTGACCCCCGGGAGTTCCGAGGCCCCTACAATGAGCAGTTCTTC. Protein: CATSDPREFRGPYNEQFF.

The chain carries TRBV4-1 and TRBJ2-7; TRBD1 aligns across 10 bases. CDR3 length: 17 residues. V dropped 1 base and J dropped 4; count of bases not matched to a gene: 10. From germline, CDR1 is MGHRA and CDR2 YSYEKL. This CDR3 is CASSQGGGTGVRYEQYF. As DNA, the CDR3 is TGCGCCAGCAGCCAAGGAGGAGGGACAGGGGTGAGATACGAGCAGTACTTC.

This clonotype was found many times. V gene TRBV24-1 combines with J gene TRBJ2-7, with TRBD1 matching over 7 bases. Trimming at V came to 5 bases and at J to 5 bases, leaving 8 bases not matched to a gene. The CDR3 loop spans 14 amino acids. From germline, CDR1 is KGHDR and CDR2 SFDVKD. CDR3 DNA sequence: TGTGCCACCAGTGCAACAGGGGAAGAGGACGAGCAGTACTTC. Translating gives CATSATGEEDEQYF.

The genes are TRBV19 and TRBJ2-7; perhaps TRBD1 as D (5 bases). The CDR3 is made up of 14 amino acids. V was shortened by 7 bases and J by 0 bases, with 13 bases between the two germline ends. Germline-derived CDR1 and CDR2 are LNHDA and SQIVND (reference sequence). In DNA, the CDR3 is TGTGCCAGTAAGAGACAGCAGAGCTCCTACGAGCAGTACTTC. Protein: CASKRQQSSYEQYF. The full variable domain, completed using reference TRBV19 and TRBJ2-7, is DGGITQSPKYLFRKEGQNVTLSCEQNLNHDAMYWYRQDPGQGLRLIYYSQIVNDFQKGDIAEGYSVSREKKESFPLTVTSAQKNPTAFYLCASKRQQSSYEQYFGPGTRLTVT.

This clonotype appeared many times. The chain has TRBV11-3 and TRBJ2-1, with TRBD2 matching over 14 bases. Germline V lookup: CDR1 SGHNT, CDR2 YENEEA. The CDR3 sequence is 16 residues long. J lost 4 bases, V lost 5 bases, and 4 bases had no gene match. DNA for the CDR3: TGTGCCAGCAGCCCGGGACTAGCGGGAGCTTACAATGAGCAGTTCTTC. This translates into CASSPGLAGAYNEQFF. Supplemented by reference TRBV11-3 and TRBJ2-1, the full variable domain reads EAGVVQSPRYKIIEKKQPVAFWCNPISGHNTLYWYLQNLGQGPELLIRYENEEAVDDSQLPKDRFSAERLKGVDSTLKIQPAELGDSAVYLCASSPGLAGAYNEQFFGPGTRLTVL.

This clonotype was seen more than once but under ten times. V is TRBV7-9 and J is TRBJ1-2; TRBD1 is a possible D gene (5 bases). CDR1 is SEHNR, CDR2 FQNEAQ, per germline (reference sequence). The V end was cut by 5 bases, the J end by 6 bases, with 16 bases between. CDR3 size: 14 residues. The CDR3 nucleotides are TGTGCCAGCAGCGAGGATGGGGGTGGAAATGGCTACACCTTC. It specifies CASSEDGGGNGYTF. The full variable domain, rest sourced from reference TRBV7-9 and TRBJ1-2, is DTGVSQNPRHKITKRGQNVTFRCDPISEHNRLYWYRQTLGQGPEFLTYFQNEAQLEKSRLLSDRFSAERPKGSFSTLEIQRTEQGDSAMYLCASSEDGGGNGYTFGSGTRLTVV.

This chain links TRBV6-2 or TRBV6-3 with TRBJ1-5; no definite D call. The length of the CDR3 is 15 residues. CDR1 and CDR2 (germline): MNHEY, SVGEGT. V was pared by 4 bases and J by 4 bases, with 14 bases between. The CDR3 is CASSSRRGGNQPQHF. CDR3 in DNA: TGTGCCAGCAGTTCCCGGCGGGGAGGTAATCAGCCCCAGCATTTT.

This clonotype was seen many times. The V gene is TRBV5-1, the J gene TRBJ2-1; 7 bases agree with TRBD2. The CDR3 has 15 residues. Germline V gene sequence: CDR1 SGHRS, CDR2 YFSETQ. The V segment lost 4 bases and the J segment 6 bases; nucleotides outside the gene matches: 10. For the CDR3, the DNA is TGCGCCAGCAGCCACGGACTAGGGTCGGGCAATGAGCAGTTCTTC. As protein: CASSHGLGSGNEQFF.

This CDR3 is CASSLSQGLYGYTF. For the CDR3, the DNA is TGTGCCAGCAGCTTATCTCAGGGGCTCTATGGCTACACCTTC. The chain has TRBV7-9 and TRBJ1-2, with a tentative D call TRBD1 (6 bases). From germline, CDR1 is SEHNR and CDR2 FQNEAQ (reference sequence). V was pared by 2 bases and J by 4 bases, with 11 bases between. This CDR3 has 14 residues. Variable domain in full (rest from reference TRBV7-9 and TRBJ1-2): DTGVSQNPRHKITKRGQNVTFRCDPISEHNRLYWYRQTLGQGPEFLTYFQNEAQLEKSRLLSDRFSAERPKGSFSTLEIQRTEQGDSAMYLCASSLSQGLYGYTFGSGTRLTVV.

This clonotype occurred many times. This chain joins TRBV28 and TRBJ1-6; TRBD1 might be the D (5 bases). There are 12 residues in the CDR3. Trimming pared 6 bases from V and 8 bases from J, leaving 8 bases between. Germline V gives CDR1 MDHEN, CDR2 SYDVKM. CDR3 loop: CASRGGDSPLHF. For the CDR3, the DNA is TGTGCCAGCAGGGGGGGAGATTCACCCCTCCACTTT.

This clonotype was detected a few times. The chain links TRBV5-1 to TRBJ1-3; a weak D match, TRBD1 (5 bases). Trimming removed 4 bases from V and 0 bases from J, with 20 bases in between. Per the germline V gene, CDR1 is SGHRS and CDR2 is YFSETQ. This CDR3 contains 18 residues. The CDR3 reads CASSLGPAGASSGNTIYF. The CDR3 bases are TGCGCCAGCAGCCTCGGACCCGCCGGGGCCAGCTCTGGAAACACCATATATTTT.

V gene TRBV24-1 combines with J gene TRBJ2-5, with 8 bases matching TRBD1. The V segment lost 0 bases and the J segment 4 bases; nucleotides outside the gene matches: 6. From germline, CDR1 is KGHDR and CDR2 SFDVKD. The CDR3 has 16 amino acids. CDR3 sequence (DNA): TGTGCCACCAGTGATTTGCAGACAGGGGATAGAGAGACCCAGTACTTC. This gives the protein CATSDLQTGDRETQYF.